This T cell receptor beta chain was sequenced in a study of cytomegalovirus exposure and HLA in healthy donors. Whole-study findings and limits: Per published accounts, TCR beta sequences correctly predicted the HLA-A and HLA-B alleles of most subjects.

The donors were healthy bone marrow donors. This CDR3 spans 14 amino acids. CDR1 and CDR2 from the germline V gene are LNHDA and SQIVND (reference sequence). Germline trimming cut 3 bases from V and 7 bases from J; bases unmatched to any gene: 6. In the PCR, 60 Vbeta and 13 Jbeta primers were used. Assay: immunoSEQ multiplex PCR; the TCRdb copy retains only in-frame clones and omits some. The table has about 160,000 clones, approximately 84% seen once. Details on this clone: No antigen is known for it.

The origin of this receptor is a boy aged 2 to 9 in good health and CMV-seronegative. What was sequenced was PBMCs. V and J are TRBV19 and TRBJ1-5; 7 bases fit TRBD1. CDR3 DNA: TGTGCCAGTAGTATTTCGACAGGGAACCAGCCCCAGCATTTT. This codes for CASSISTGNQPQHF. Drawing the rest from reference TRBV19 and TRBJ1-5, the complete variable domain is DGGITQSPKYLFRKEGQNVTLSCEQNLNHDAMYWYRQDPGQGLRLIYYSQIVNDFQKGDIAEGYSVSREKKESFPLTVTSAQKNPTAFYLCASSISTGNQPQHFGDGTRLSIL.